Listed below are T cell receptor beta chains from one sample, sequenced in a study of T cell responses to AZD1222 COVID-19 vaccine. The protocol was immunoSEQ multiplex PCR, while the TCRdb copy is restricted to in-frame clones and leaves out a portion. The table includes approximately 200,000 clones, around 94% detected once. Here the sequenced sample was peripheral blood, taken 28 days after the second dose of the MenACWY control vaccine. These receptors came from an adult who received the MenACWY meningococcal vaccine as a control. CDR3s include the opening cysteine and the closing phenylalanine or tryptophan. A D gene is named only where the DNA matches it firmly. Clone size is given for some rows only: seen once, a few or many times, or a class if the clone is expanded.

v_call	clone_size	j_call	d_call	cdr3_aa	cdr3_nt
TRBV7-9	once	TRBJ2-1	TRBD2	CASSNQAGVSYNEQFF	TGTGCCAGCAGCAACCAAGCGGGAGTATCCTACAATGAGCAGTTCTTC
TRBV29-1	few	TRBJ2-2	.	CSVFGGNTGELFF	TGCAGCGTTTTCGGGGGGAACACCGGGGAGCTGTTTTTT
TRBV19	.	TRBJ2-5	TRBD2	CASSIPVAGGQTQYF	TGTGCCAGTAGTATCCCCGTAGCGGGAGGTCAGACCCAGTACTTC
TRBV21-1	.	TRBJ1-1	.	CASSEAGANTEAFF	TGTGCCAGCAGCGAAGCAGGGGCAAACACTGAAGCTTTCTTT
TRBV27	.	TRBJ2-7	.	CASKPGTSAWWEQYF	TGTGCCAGCAAACCCGGGACCTCCGCATGGTGGGAGCAGTACTTC
TRBV19	.	TRBJ1-2	.	CASGRQERYGYTF	TGTGCCAGTGGTCGACAGGAGAGATATGGCTACACCTTC
TRBV5-6	.	TRBJ2-7	TRBD2	CASSLPGGYEQYF	TGTGCCAGCAGCTTGCCGGGAGGATACGAGCAGTACTTC
TRBV15	.	TRBJ2-2	TRBD1	CATSRAGQGLRELFF	TGTGCCACCAGCAGAGCGGGACAGGGGCTCAGGGAGCTGTTTTTT
TRBV19	.	TRBJ2-7	TRBD1	CASSPRGSYEQYF	TGTGCCAGTAGCCCCAGGGGGTCCTACGAGCAGTACTTC
TRBV5-8	.	TRBJ1-5	.	CASSLARGGNQPQHF	TGTGCCAGCAGCTTGGCCAGGGGAGGCAATCAGCCCCAGCATTTT
TRBV7-9	.	TRBJ1-1	.	CASSLAAGVLNTEAFF	TGTGCCAGCAGCTTAGCAGCAGGGGTATTGAACACTGAAGCTTTCTTT
TRBV10-3	.	TRBJ2-2	TRBD1	CAISESGTGVSGELFF	TGTGCCATCAGTGAGAGTGGGACAGGGGTCTCCGGGGAGCTGTTTTTT
TRBV24-1	.	TRBJ2-2	TRBD1	CAAGTGGTGELFF	TGTGCCGCCGGGACAGGGGGTACCGGGGAGCTGTTTTTT
TRBV14	.	TRBJ2-7	TRBD1	CASSQRQGTVYEQYF	TGTGCCAGCAGCCAAAGACAGGGGACCGTCTACGAGCAGTACTTC
TRBV19	.	TRBJ1-2	.	CASSRAGGTGYGYTF	TGTGCCAGTAGTCGAGCGGGGGGCACAGGCTATGGCTACACCTTC
TRBV7-2	.	TRBJ2-5	.	CASSKGGLAGTEAQYF	TGTGCCAGCAGCAAAGGGGGCTTAGCGGGCACCGAGGCCCAGTACTTC
TRBV28	.	TRBJ2-1	.	CASSLVRDSYNEQFF	TGTGCCAGCAGTTTGGTGCGGGACTCCTACAATGAGCAGTTCTTC
TRBV6-1	.	TRBJ1-5	TRBD1	CASSDRGTGRQPQHF	TGTGCCAGCAGTGACCGCGGGACAGGGCGTCAGCCCCAGCATTTT
TRBV11-2	few	TRBJ2-2	TRBD1	CASRPRDRVGAGELFF	TGTGCCAGCCGACCCCGGGACAGGGTAGGCGCCGGGGAGCTGTTTTTT
TRBV19	.	TRBJ1-5	.	CASSIDTGNQPQHF	TGTGCCAGTAGTATAGACACAGGGAATCAGCCCCAGCATTTT
TRBV9	.	TRBJ2-5	TRBD2	CASSVATGLAEETQYF	TGTGCCAGCAGCGTAGCCACGGGGCTAGCGGAAGAGACCCAGTACTTC
TRBV18	.	TRBJ2-1	TRBD2	CASSHPGGRENEQFF	TGTGCCAGCTCCCACCCTGGCGGGAGGGAGAATGAGCAGTTCTTC
TRBV6-5	.	TRBJ1-2	TRBD1	CASQSGQGGGYTF	TGTGCCAGCCAATCCGGACAGGGCGGTGGCTACACCTTC
TRBV3-1/TRBV3-2	.	TRBJ2-1	.	CASSQEGRLGDNEQFF	TGTGCCAGCAGCCAAGAAGGACGTTTGGGGGACAATGAGCAGTTCTTC
TRBV9	.	TRBJ2-7	.	CASSPHGDLYEQYF	TGTGCCAGCAGCCCCCACGGGGATCTTTACGAGCAGTACTTC
TRBV6-5	.	TRBJ2-2	.	CASSSTSDRNTGELFF	TGTGCCAGCAGTTCCACGAGTGATAGGAACACCGGGGAGCTGTTTTTT
TRBV27	.	TRBJ1-5	.	CASSLTRNSNQPQHF	TGTGCCAGCAGTTTAACCAGAAATAGCAATCAGCCCCAGCATTTT
TRBV7-9	.	TRBJ1-6	.	CASSLGIKSPLHF	TGTGCCAGCAGCTTGGGGATAAAATCACCCCTCCACTTT
TRBV28	.	TRBJ2-3	.	CASRSTLDTQYF	TGTGCCAGCAGATCTACTTTAGATACGCAGTATTTT
TRBV28	.	TRBJ2-5	.	CASSSAKGKETQYF	TGTGCCAGCAGTTCTGCAAAGGGGAAAGAGACCCAGTACTTC
TRBV6-5	once	TRBJ1-4	.	CASSHTATNEKLFF	TGTGCCAGCAGCCATACTGCAACTAATGAAAAACTGTTTTTT
TRBV6-5	.	TRBJ2-6	.	CASTGSGANVLTF	TGTGCCAGCACTGGCTCTGGGGCCAACGTCCTGACTTTC
TRBV14	.	TRBJ2-7	TRBD1	CASSSRTGAAEQYF	TGTGCCAGCAGCTCCCGGACAGGGGCTGCCGAGCAGTACTTC
TRBV9	.	TRBJ1-1	.	CASSAEGGPPTTEAFF	TGTGCCAGCAGCGCTGAGGGGGGACCGCCGACCACTGAAGCTTTCTTT
TRBV7-3	.	TRBJ2-1	.	CASSSSGHNEQFF	TGTGCCAGCAGCTCCTCAGGGCACAATGAGCAGTTCTTC
TRBV7-9	.	TRBJ2-2	TRBD1	CASSSTGFNGLGELFF	TGTGCCAGCAGCTCGACAGGGTTTAACGGTTTGGGGGAGCTGTTTTTT
TRBV7-2	.	TRBJ1-5	.	CASSLNSGTYDQPQHF	TGTGCCAGCAGCTTAAATTCAGGGACCTACGATCAGCCCCAGCATTTT
TRBV4-2	.	TRBJ1-2	.	CASSQGVNYGYTF	TGTGCCAGCAGCCAAGGCGTTAACTATGGCTACACCTTC
TRBV27	.	TRBJ1-2	.	CASSAKTVSNYGYTF	TGTGCCAGCAGCGCCAAGACCGTTTCTAACTATGGCTACACCTTC
TRBV27	.	TRBJ2-7	TRBD1	CASSLQQGEMAYEQYF	TGTGCCAGCAGTTTGCAACAGGGGGAAATGGCCTACGAGCAGTACTTC
TRBV28	.	TRBJ2-1	.	CASSFLGANEQFF	TGTGCCAGCAGTTTTTTGGGGGCCAATGAGCAGTTCTTC
TRBV6-4	.	TRBJ2-1	.	CASSDSQGQLDEQFF	TGTGCCAGCAGTGACTCCCAGGGGCAGCTAGATGAGCAGTTCTTC
TRBV2	.	TRBJ1-1	.	CASTGSGAQNTEAFF	TGTGCCAGCACGGGGTCGGGGGCTCAGAACACTGAAGCTTTCTTT
TRBV7-9	.	TRBJ1-1	.	CASSPDGGRNTEAFF	TGTGCCAGCAGCCCAGATGGGGGGAGGAACACTGAAGCTTTCTTT
TRBV27	.	TRBJ2-3	TRBD2	CASSQLAGGLTDTQYF	TGTGCCAGCAGTCAACTAGCGGGGGGCCTCACAGATACGCAGTATTTT
TRBV28	.	TRBJ2-6	.	CASSFPSGANVLTF	TGTGCCAGCAGTTTCCCTAGCGGGGCCAACGTCCTGACTTTC
TRBV6-5	.	TRBJ2-1	.	CASRPLSGNEQFF	TGTGCCAGCAGACCCCTTAGCGGCAATGAGCAGTTCTTC
TRBV28	.	TRBJ1-2	TRBD1	CASSPQDRVDGYTF	TGTGCCAGCAGTCCGCAGGACAGGGTTGATGGCTACACCTTC